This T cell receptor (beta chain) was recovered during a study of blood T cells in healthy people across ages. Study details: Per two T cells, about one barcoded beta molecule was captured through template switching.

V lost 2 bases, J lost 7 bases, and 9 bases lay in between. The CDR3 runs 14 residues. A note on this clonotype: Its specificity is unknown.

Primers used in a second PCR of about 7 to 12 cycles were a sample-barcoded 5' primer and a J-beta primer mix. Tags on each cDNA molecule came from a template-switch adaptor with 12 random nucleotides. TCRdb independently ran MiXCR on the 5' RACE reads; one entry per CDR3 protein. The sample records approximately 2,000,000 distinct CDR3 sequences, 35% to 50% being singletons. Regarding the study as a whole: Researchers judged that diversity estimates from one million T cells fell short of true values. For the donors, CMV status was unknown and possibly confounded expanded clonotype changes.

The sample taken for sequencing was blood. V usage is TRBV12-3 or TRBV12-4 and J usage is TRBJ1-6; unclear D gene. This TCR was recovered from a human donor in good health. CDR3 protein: CASSLFRFNSPLHF. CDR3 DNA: TGTGCCAGCAGTTTATTCAGATTCAATTCACCCCTCCACTTT.